These T cell receptor beta chains were read from a single sample in a study of OX40 agonist ivuxolimab in advanced cancers. Assay: immunoSEQ multiplex PCR; the TCRdb copy retains only in-frame clones and omits some. The repertoire has just under 35,000 clones, roughly 90% of them found once; the top ten carry about 33%. The sample in question was CD4+ or CD8+ T cells sorted from blood, obtained in a trial of the OX40 agonist ivuxolimab. Receptors were obtained from an adult with an advanced solid tumor such as melanoma, head and neck, liver or kidney cancer. Each CDR3 is given with its conserved first and last residue. D genes are given only for firm matches. The size entry is marked missing in some rows and otherwise reads once, few, many or a size class.

size: NA
V: TRBV11-2
D: NA
J: TRBJ1-1
CDR3: CASSNPRVPFF
DNA: TGTGCCAGCAGCAACCCGCGGGTGCCTTTCTTT

size: NA
V: TRBV29-1
D: NA
J: TRBJ1-2
CDR3: CSVEDLGGGDGYTF
DNA: TGCAGCGTTGAAGATCTAGGGGGTGGCGATGGCTACACCTTC

size: few
V: TRBV29-1
D: TRBD1
J: TRBJ2-4
CDR3: CSALRGVTGVKNIQYF
DNA: TGCAGCGCCCTCAGAGGGGTAACAGGGGTCAAAAACATTCAGTACTTC

size: NA
V: TRBV6-6
D: TRBD2
J: TRBJ2-7
CDR3: CASSGGGSEQYF
DNA: TGTGCCAGCAGCGGGGGGGGGAGCGAGCAGTACTTC

size: NA
V: TRBV9
D: TRBD2
J: TRBJ2-2
CDR3: CASSVASGSRAGELFF
DNA: TGTGCCAGCAGCGTAGCAAGCGGGAGCAGGGCCGGGGAGCTGTTTTTT

size: NA
V: TRBV11-2
D: NA
J: TRBJ2-7
CDR3: CASSLEADYEQYF
DNA: TGTGCCAGCAGCTTAGAGGCAGACTACGAGCAGTACTTC

size: NA
V: TRBV5-4
D: TRBD2
J: TRBJ2-7
CDR3: CASSFKGLAGGPGYEQYF
DNA: TGTGCCAGCAGCTTTAAGGGACTAGCGGGAGGGCCAGGGTACGAGCAGTACTTC

size: NA
V: TRBV30
D: NA
J: TRBJ2-2
CDR3: CAVSGPGELFF
DNA: TGTGCCGTATCAGGGCCCGGGGAGCTGTTTTTT

size: NA
V: TRBV13
D: NA
J: TRBJ2-1
CDR3: CASSPTGVAGHNEQFF
DNA: TGTGCCAGCAGCCCAACAGGGGTAGCGGGACACAATGAGCAGTTCTTC

size: NA
V: TRBV7-9
D: NA
J: TRBJ2-7
CDR3: CASSRGTYEQYF
DNA: TGTGCCAGCAGCCGTGGGACCTACGAGCAGTACTTC

size: NA
V: TRBV7-6
D: NA
J: TRBJ2-3
CDR3: CASSLDSPPGGVLPTTDTQYF
DNA: TGTGCCAGCAGCTTAGATTCCCCACCCGGCGGCGTCCTTCCCACCACAGATACGCAGTATTTT

size: NA
V: TRBV5-1
D: NA
J: TRBJ2-5
CDR3: CASSSYGSEETQYF
DNA: TGCGCCAGCAGCTCTTATGGGTCAGAAGAGACCCAGTACTTC

size: NA
V: TRBV28
D: NA
J: TRBJ2-7
CDR3: CASSFSSYEQYF
DNA: TGTGCCAGCAGTTTCTCTTCCTACGAGCAGTACTTC

size: NA
V: TRBV10-3
D: NA
J: TRBJ1-5
CDR3: CAISDQQTGRGMPQHF
DNA: TGTGCCATCAGTGATCAACAAACAGGGAGGGGTATGCCCCAGCATTTT

size: NA
V: TRBV7-9
D: NA
J: TRBJ2-5
CDR3: CASSLALRVRWEEETQYF
DNA: TGTGCCAGCAGCTTAGCGCTTAGGGTAAGGTGGGAAGAAGAGACCCAGTACTTC

size: NA
V: TRBV27
D: TRBD2
J: TRBJ2-7
CDR3: CASSLLAGVYEQYF
DNA: TGTGCCAGCAGTTTACTAGCGGGGGTCTACGAGCAGTACTTC

size: once
V: TRBV5-6
D: TRBD2
J: TRBJ2-3
CDR3: CASSLDTSGTSATQYF
DNA: TGTGCCAGCAGCTTGGATACTAGCGGGACGTCAGCTACGCAGTATTTT

size: NA
V: TRBV5-6
D: NA
J: TRBJ2-7
CDR3: CASSFGNSPSREQYF
DNA: TGTGCCAGCAGCTTCGGGAATTCCCCTTCCCGCGAGCAGTACTTC

size: NA
V: TRBV10-3
D: TRBD1
J: TRBJ1-5
CDR3: CAISDTGGGQPQHF
DNA: TGTGCCATCAGCGATACAGGGGGGGGTCAGCCCCAGCATTTT

size: NA
V: TRBV6-5
D: TRBD2
J: TRBJ2-2
CDR3: CASSWGGRAAGELFF
DNA: TGTGCCAGCAGTTGGGGCGGGAGGGCTGCCGGGGAGCTGTTTTTT

size: NA
V: TRBV4-1
D: NA
J: TRBJ2-7
CDR3: CASSQDLVYEQYF
DNA: TGCGCCAGCAGCCAAGATTTGGTCTACGAGCAGTACTTC

size: NA
V: TRBV7-9
D: NA
J: TRBJ2-7
CDR3: CASNTGYEQYF
DNA: TGTGCCAGCAACACAGGTTACGAGCAGTACTTC

size: NA
V: TRBV6-5
D: NA
J: TRBJ2-7
CDR3: CASSPGHLYEQYF
DNA: TGTGCCAGCAGCCCGGGACACCTCTACGAGCAGTACTTC

size: NA
V: TRBV28
D: NA
J: TRBJ1-2
CDR3: CASSLWLTNYGYTF
DNA: TGTGCCAGCAGTTTATGGTTGACTAACTATGGCTACACCTTC

size: NA
V: TRBV7-7
D: TRBD2
J: TRBJ2-2
CDR3: CASSLGTSAGELFF
DNA: TGTGCCAGCAGCTTAGGGACTAGCGCCGGGGAGCTGTTTTTT

size: once
V: TRBV28
D: NA
J: TRBJ2-7
CDR3: CASSPAPHGEQYF
DNA: TGTGCCAGCAGTCCAGCTCCCCACGGGGAGCAGTACTTC

size: NA
V: TRBV13
D: TRBD2
J: TRBJ2-3
CDR3: CASSLEGGPQDTQYF
DNA: TGTGCCAGCAGCTTAGAGGGAGGGCCGCAAGATACGCAGTATTTT

size: once
V: TRBV11-2
D: NA
J: TRBJ2-7
CDR3: CASSFTGDYEQYF
DNA: TGTGCCAGCAGCTTCACGGGAGACTACGAGCAGTACTTC

size: NA
V: TRBV9
D: NA
J: TRBJ2-7
CDR3: CASSSNRDGFSYEQYF
DNA: TGTGCCAGCAGCTCAAACCGGGACGGCTTCTCCTACGAGCAGTACTTC

size: NA
V: TRBV21-1
D: NA
J: TRBJ2-2
CDR3: CASSLTRGLAGVDNTGELFF
DNA: TGTGCCAGCAGCTTGACGCGGGGACTAGCGGGAGTTGACAACACCGGGGAGCTGTTTTTT

size: NA
V: TRBV28
D: TRBD1
J: TRBJ1-5
CDR3: CASSAQGPGTALSQPQHF
DNA: TGTGCCAGCAGTGCCCAGGGTCCCGGGACAGCCCTCTCCCAGCCCCAGCATTTT

size: NA
V: TRBV27
D: NA
J: TRBJ2-1
CDR3: CASSLDNYNEQFF
DNA: TGTGCCAGCAGTTTAGACAACTACAATGAGCAGTTCTTC

size: once
V: TRBV7-2
D: NA
J: TRBJ2-7
CDR3: CASSSGQFYEQYF
DNA: TGTGCCAGCAGCAGCGGACAGTTCTACGAGCAGTACTTC

size: NA
V: TRBV27
D: NA
J: TRBJ1-2
CDR3: CASGPTRGGQGYTF
DNA: TGTGCCAGCGGACCGACTCGAGGGGGTCAAGGCTACACCTTC

size: NA
V: TRBV27
D: TRBD2
J: TRBJ2-1
CDR3: CASSPGTSGSNEQFF
DNA: TGTGCCAGCAGCCCCGGGACTAGCGGGAGTAATGAGCAGTTCTTC

size: NA
V: TRBV6-5
D: TRBD2
J: TRBJ2-1
CDR3: CASSPGTSKEQFF
DNA: TGTGCCAGCAGCCCCGGGACTAGCAAGGAGCAGTTCTTC

size: NA
V: TRBV27
D: TRBD2
J: TRBJ2-3
CDR3: CASSSYSGPNTDTQYF
DNA: TGTGCCAGCAGCTCCTATAGCGGGCCCAACACAGATACGCAGTATTTT

size: NA
V: TRBV29-1
D: NA
J: TRBJ1-2
CDR3: CSVPRTVYGYTF
DNA: TGCAGCGTTCCTAGGACGGTGTATGGCTACACCTTC

size: NA
V: TRBV13
D: NA
J: TRBJ2-7
CDR3: CASSAGQFVSSYEQYF
DNA: TGTGCCAGCAGCGCCGGACAGTTCGTTAGCTCCTACGAGCAGTACTTC

size: NA
V: TRBV6-6
D: NA
J: TRBJ2-3
CDR3: CASSQGILTDTQYF
DNA: TGTGCCAGCAGCCAGGGCATTTTGACAGATACGCAGTATTTT

size: NA
V: TRBV4-1
D: NA
J: TRBJ2-2
CDR3: CASSQPTGGALGELFF
DNA: TGCGCCAGCAGCCAACCGACGGGGGGCGCGCTCGGGGAGCTGTTTTTT

size: NA
V: TRBV9
D: NA
J: TRBJ2-7
CDR3: CASGVQDVGSYEQYF
DNA: TGTGCCAGCGGCGTACAGGACGTTGGGTCCTACGAGCAGTACTTC

size: NA
V: TRBV4-3
D: TRBD1
J: TRBJ1-5
CDR3: CASSQDPGQGGQPQHF
DNA: TGCGCCAGCAGCCAGGATCCCGGACAGGGAGGGCAGCCCCAGCATTTT

size: NA
V: TRBV14
D: TRBD2
J: TRBJ2-1
CDR3: CASSHGLAGPSDAPYNEQFF
DNA: TGTGCCAGCAGCCACGGGCTAGCGGGTCCTTCCGATGCCCCATACAATGAGCAGTTCTTC

size: NA
V: TRBV5-1
D: NA
J: TRBJ1-3
CDR3: CASSLNPAASSGNTIYF
DNA: TGCGCCAGCAGCTTGAACCCGGCGGCCAGCTCTGGAAACACCATATATTTT

size: NA
V: TRBV27
D: NA
J: TRBJ2-3
CDR3: CASSETVHGADTQYF
DNA: TGTGCCAGCAGCGAGACAGTACACGGGGCAGATACGCAGTATTTT

size: once
V: TRBV19
D: NA
J: TRBJ1-5
CDR3: CASTLGVGQFHQPQHF
DNA: TGTGCCAGTACCCTAGGGGTCGGACAATTCCATCAGCCCCAGCATTTT

size: NA
V: TRBV4-3
D: TRBD1
J: TRBJ1-1
CDR3: CASSQGGGHTEAFF
DNA: TGCGCCAGCAGCCAAGGAGGGGGCCACACTGAAGCTTTCTTT

size: NA
V: TRBV28
D: TRBD1
J: TRBJ1-2
CDR3: CASSFGQGNYGYTF
DNA: TGTGCCAGCAGTTTCGGACAGGGAAACTATGGCTACACCTTC

size: NA
V: TRBV7-6
D: NA
J: TRBJ2-7
CDR3: CASSLAPFGQDNEQYF
DNA: TGTGCCAGCAGCTTAGCGCCATTTGGTCAGGATAACGAGCAGTACTTC

size: NA
V: TRBV28
D: NA
J: TRBJ2-7
CDR3: CASSLPSAYEQYF
DNA: TGTGCCAGCAGTTTACCTAGCGCCTACGAGCAGTACTTC

size: few
V: TRBV5-5
D: NA
J: TRBJ1-1
CDR3: CASSLSRTEAFF
DNA: TGTGCCAGCAGCTTGTCCCGAACTGAAGCTTTCTTT

size: NA
V: TRBV7-9
D: TRBD2
J: TRBJ2-1
CDR3: CASSPSSIGLAGYNEQFF
DNA: TGTGCCAGCAGCCCCTCTAGTATAGGACTAGCGGGGTACAATGAGCAGTTCTTC

size: NA
V: TRBV6-1
D: NA
J: TRBJ2-5
CDR3: CASTFGTETQYF
DNA: TGTGCCAGCACCTTTGGGACCGAGACCCAGTACTTC

size: NA
V: TRBV10-3
D: NA
J: TRBJ1-1
CDR3: CAIFKDTTGAEAFF
DNA: TGTGCCATTTTCAAAGACACAACAGGCGCTGAAGCTTTCTTT

size: NA
V: TRBV5-1
D: TRBD2
J: TRBJ2-7
CDR3: CASSLDFLAGDTYEQYF
DNA: TGCGCCAGCAGCTTGGATTTTCTGGCGGGAGACACCTACGAGCAGTACTTC

size: NA
V: TRBV29-1
D: TRBD1
J: TRBJ1-2
CDR3: CSVGSGQRNYGYTF
DNA: TGCAGCGTTGGGTCGGGACAGAGGAACTATGGCTACACCTTC

size: NA
V: TRBV6-1
D: NA
J: TRBJ2-2
CDR3: CASRGGELFF
DNA: TGTGCCAGCAGAGGCGGGGAGCTGTTTTTT

size: NA
V: TRBV4-1
D: NA
J: TRBJ2-7
CDR3: CASSHRDESYEQYF
DNA: TGCGCCAGCAGCCACCGGGACGAAAGTTACGAGCAGTACTTC